Below, 18 T cell receptor beta chains from the same sample are listed, as sequenced in a study of CXCR3-negative and CXCR3-positive naive CD8 T cells. Libraries were UMI-labeled 5' RACE TRB cDNA. TCRdb re-called the 5' RACE reads; every CDR3 protein appears as one record, without DNA. The listing records 130,000 or so distinct CDR3 sequences. The sample consisted of naive CXCR3- CD8+ T cells from blood. Subset of the sample: CD45RO-CCR7+CD27+CD95- naive CD8+ T cells lacking CXCR3 (TNR3-). These receptors were obtained from a human donor in good health. Some clones in this sample may be carry-over from other donors' samples.

This rearrangement joins TRBV29-1 to TRBJ2-7; TCRdb returns TRBD1, unconfirmable since there is no DNA. Germline loops: CDR1 SQVTM, CDR2 ANQGSEA. This CDR3 contains 13 residues. The CDR3 loop reads CSGLGQATYEQYF.

The chain links TRBV12-3 or TRBV12-4 to TRBJ1-5; TCRdb's D gene call, TRBD1, goes unchecked for lack of DNA. The CDR3 runs to 15 residues. The CDR3 reads CASSLEPGGYQPQHF.

The chain employs TRBV4-1 and TRBJ2-4; the D call of TRBD2 rests on TCRdb alone, since no DNA is present to check it. CDR1 is MGHRA and CDR2 is YSYEKL in the germline V gene. CDR3 size: 16 residues. CDR3 residues: CASSQAQRGGVEGSYF.

CDR3 sequence: CASSQGTGDGYTF. The chain carries TRBV5-1 and TRBJ1-2; there is no DNA to check the TCRdb D call of TRBD1. The germline V gene has CDR1 SGHRS and CDR2 YFSETQ. CDR3 length equals 13 residues.

The chain links TRBV28 to TRBJ2-1; TCRdb proposes TRBD2, but this gene call is untestable without DNA. CDR3 size: 18 residues. Per the germline V gene, CDR1 is MDHEN and CDR2 is SYDVKM. This CDR3 is CASSLSNLLAGSDNEQFF. Together with reference TRBV28 and TRBJ2-1, the CDR3 gives the full variable domain: DVKVTQSSRYLVKRTGEKVFLECVQDMDHENMFWYRQDPGLGLRLIYFSYDVKMKEKGDIPEGYSVSREKKERFSLILESASTNQTSMYLCASSLSNLLAGSDNEQFFGPGTRLTVL.

The V and J genes are TRBV24-1 and TRBJ1-2. CDR1 is KGHDR and CDR2 is SFDVKD in the germline V gene. The length of the CDR3 is 13 residues. CDR3 in amino acids: CATSDRANYGYTF.

The gene calls are TRBV6-5 and TRBJ2-7. The CDR3 is made up of 15 amino acids. CDR1 and CDR2 (germline): MNHEY, SVGAGI. The CDR3 spells CASSYILGVSYEQYF.

The chain couples TRBV29-1 to TRBJ1-2; TCRdb returns TRBD1, unconfirmable since there is no DNA. Germline V lookup: CDR1 SQVTM, CDR2 ANQGSEA. This CDR3 is 14 amino acids long. CDR3: CSVEDLGGSYGYTF.

The chain carries TRBV6-1 and TRBJ2-7. Germline CDR1 is MNHNS and CDR2 is SASEGT. This CDR3 is 14 amino acids long. The CDR3 loop is CASSETALTYEQYF.

The rearrangement uses TRBV7-6 and TRBJ2-3; TCRdb calls TRBD2, which cannot be checked without DNA. CDR3 length equals 12 residues. Germline-derived CDR1 and CDR2 are SGHVS and FNYEAQ. CDR3: CASSREGDTQYF.

The rearrangement joins TRBV5-1 to TRBJ2-3. Looked up from germline, CDR1 is SGHRS and CDR2 is YFSETQ. The length of the CDR3 is 13 residues. CDR3 residues: CASSYIRTDTQYF.

CDR3 residues: CASSYSRTSGGPTDTQYF. V and J are TRBV6-6 and TRBJ2-3; TCRdb picks TRBD2, but there is no DNA to check that call. From germline, CDR1 is MNHNY and CDR2 SVGAGI (reference sequence). The CDR3 covers 18 residues.

The chain is built from TRBV7-2 and TRBJ2-7; TCRdb indicates TRBD1, and absent DNA this call remains unverified. Germline V gene lookup returns CDR1 SGHTA and CDR2 FQGNSA. This CDR3 is built from 15 residues. CDR3: CASSSWGGPQYEQYF.

The rearrangement uses TRBV6-1 and TRBJ1-3. The germline CDR1 and CDR2 sequences are MNHNS and SASEGT. This CDR3 is built from 15 residues. CDR3: CASSEVVGSGNTIYF.

This chain links TRBV29-1 with TRBJ2-3; TCRdb calls TRBD2, which cannot be checked without DNA. Germline V gene sequence: CDR1 SQVTM, CDR2 ANQGSEA. This CDR3 is 15 amino acids long. The CDR3 sequence: CSVARPLDSTDTQYF.

This chain links TRBV7-9 with TRBJ2-4. The CDR3 spans 17 residues. Germline CDR1 and CDR2: SEHNR and FQNEAQ (reference sequence). Here the CDR3 reads CASSSTSALGAKNIQYF.

The genes are TRBV7-6 and TRBJ2-7; TCRdb indicates TRBD1, and absent DNA this call remains unverified. The CDR3 covers 14 residues. The germline V gene has CDR1 SGHVS and CDR2 FNYEAQ. The CDR3 here is CASSPGQGALEQYF.

The J gene is TRBJ1-2, the V gene TRBV6-5; TCRdb calls TRBD1, which cannot be checked without DNA. CDR3 length: 14 residues. Germline V gene lookup returns CDR1 MNHEY and CDR2 SVGAGI. The CDR3 is CASSYKFGAEGYTF.